This is a list of T cell receptor beta chains from one sample in a study of cytomegalovirus exposure and HLA in healthy donors. The data were produced by immunoSEQ multiplex PCR, yet TCRdb's version contains in-frame clones alone and is incomplete. The sample yields under 150,000 clones, 67% seen once. The sample taken for sequencing was PBMCs. All receptors come from a man between 18 and 35 years old in good health and CMV-seropositive. The CDR3 runs from the conserved cysteine through the conserved F or W. A D gene is named only where the DNA matches it firmly. Some rows have no size entry. The others give once, few or many, or a class for an expanded clone.

DNA: TGTGCCAGCAGCCAAGACACGGGGGGTGAAGCTTTCTTT
CDR3: CASSQDTGGEAFF
J: TRBJ1-1
D: -
V: TRBV7-9
size: -

DNA: TGTGCCAGCAGTGATCTCCCGGGACTAGCTGGAACTCGGCAGTTCTTC
CDR3: CASSDLPGLAGTRQFF
J: TRBJ2-1
D: TRBD2
V: TRBV6-1
size: few

DNA: TGTGCCAGCAGCTTAGCAGGCGGGTACCTGGAAAAACTGTTTTTT
CDR3: CASSLAGGYLEKLFF
J: TRBJ1-4
D: -
V: TRBV7-2
size: -

DNA: TGTGCCAGCAGCTTGCGGGGCTCCTACGAGCAGTACTTC
CDR3: CASSLRGSYEQYF
J: TRBJ2-7
D: -
V: TRBV5-4
size: -

DNA: TGTGCCAGCGGCACGACCGGGAATGAGCAGTTCTTC
CDR3: CASGTTGNEQFF
J: TRBJ2-1
D: -
V: TRBV6-5
size: -

DNA: TGTGCCAGCAGTCCCTGGACTGGGTCCTACAATGAGCAGTTCTTC
CDR3: CASSPWTGSYNEQFF
J: TRBJ2-1
D: -
V: TRBV7-9
size: once

DNA: TGCGCCAGCAGCTTGGCAGGCAGGGGGCCGGGCTATGGCTACACCTTC
CDR3: CASSLAGRGPGYGYTF
J: TRBJ1-2
D: TRBD1
V: TRBV5-1
size: once

DNA: TGTGCCAGTAGTATAGGAGCTAACTATGGCTACACCTTC
CDR3: CASSIGANYGYTF
J: TRBJ1-2
D: -
V: TRBV19
size: -

DNA: TGTGCCAGCAGTCTAGCGGGGGGGAGGGGGACCCAGTACTTC
CDR3: CASSLAGGRGTQYF
J: TRBJ2-5
D: TRBD2
V: TRBV6-5
size: -

DNA: TGTGCCAGCAGCTTTTTGCACGGCGAGCAGTACTTC
CDR3: CASSFLHGEQYF
J: TRBJ2-7
D: -
V: TRBV7-2
size: -

DNA: TGTGCCAGCCGGGGACTAGCGGGCTCCAATGAGCAGTTCTTC
CDR3: CASRGLAGSNEQFF
J: TRBJ2-1
D: TRBD2
V: TRBV19
size: -